This T cell receptor (beta chain) is from a study of Graves' ophthalmopathy and Graves' hyperthyroidism. Study information: No ophthalmopathy within 18 months of follow-up signified stable hyperthyroidism.

Germline loops: CDR1 WSHSY, CDR2 SAAADI. Trimming removed 0 bases at V and 5 bases at J, with 1 base between. This CDR3 is 12 amino acids long. Amplified material comprised TCR beta CDR3 regions derived from RNA transcripts. HTBI primers primed a first-round RT-PCR, and a second-round multiplex PCR followed. TCRdb redid the calling of the multiplex PCR reads with MiXCR, one entry per CDR3 protein. The profile shows about 1.2 million distinct CDR3 sequences, about 35% of them singletons. Study results and caveats: Blood samples also showed most expanded thyroid clonotypes exceeding 0.001 frequency.

This clonotype was detected once. No antigen is known for it. The genes are TRBV10-2 and TRBJ2-2; D is unclear. Material for sequencing was peripheral blood or thyroid tissue (not recorded which). The receptor was isolated from an adult man with Graves' hyperthyroidism. Here the CDR3 DNA reads TGCGCCAGCAGTGAGTCTACCGGGGAGCTGTTTTTT. Its protein is CASSESTGELFF.